The clone carrying this TCR beta chain was counted many times. Its target is unknown. This specimen belongs to a study of neurological immune-mediated disorders. Study outcomes and limitations: None of the CDR3 amino acid sequences found in expanded clones was shared across subjects. This suggests that the TCR-beta repertoires were private in all groups. The greatest TCR clonal expansion occurred in HTLV-1-associated myelopathy and the least in multiple sclerosis, which fell below healthy controls.

Indicated time point: longitudinal time-point 1 (baseline). The cDNA was synthesized by 5'RACE incorporating 10-nucleotide random UMIs. TCRdb fed the 5' RACE reads into MiXCR, producing one record per CDR3 protein. This sample has tens of thousands of distinct CDR3 sequences, with roughly a tenth found just once. With 1 base removed from V and 8 bases from J, the gap between germline ends came to 14 bases. This CDR3 contains 14 residues. The chain uses TRBV12-3 or TRBV12-4 and TRBJ1-2, with D tentatively TRBD1 (5 bases). The TCR sequence derives from a male donor with HTLV-1-associated myelopathy (HAM/TSP). Sequencing was carried out using PBMCs. The chain's CDR3 is CASSLGAQGGGYTF. DNA of the CDR3: TGTGCCAGCAGTTTAGGCGCGCAGGGCGGGGGCTACACCTTC.